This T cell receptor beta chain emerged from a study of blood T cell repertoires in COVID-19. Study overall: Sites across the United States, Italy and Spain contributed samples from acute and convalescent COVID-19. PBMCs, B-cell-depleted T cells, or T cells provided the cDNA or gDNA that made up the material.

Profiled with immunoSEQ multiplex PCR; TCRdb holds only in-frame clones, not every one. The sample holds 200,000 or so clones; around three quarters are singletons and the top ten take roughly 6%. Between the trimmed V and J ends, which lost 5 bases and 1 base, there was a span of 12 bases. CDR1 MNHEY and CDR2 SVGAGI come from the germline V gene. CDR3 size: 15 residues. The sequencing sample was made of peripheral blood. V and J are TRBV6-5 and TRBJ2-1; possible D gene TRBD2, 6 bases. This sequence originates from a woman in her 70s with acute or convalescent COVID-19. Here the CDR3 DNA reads TGTGCCAGCAGTCACTTTGGGGGGTCCTACAATGAGCAGTTCTTC. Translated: CASSHFGGSYNEQFF.